The T cell receptor (beta chain) described here comes from a study of blood T cell repertoires in COVID-19. As handled by the study authors: Researchers report that nucleated cell counts were estimated from reference gene primer amplification. Assay used: immunoSEQ multiplex PCR; TCRdb lists only in-frame clones, some missing. V, J and clone size were drawn from that table, and D and trimming were deduced from the DNA. The sample has under 250,000 clones; 81% are singletons. Per the germline V gene, CDR1 is ENHRY and CDR2 is SYGVKD. CDR3 length: 13 amino acids. V lost 7 bases and J lost 4, with 13 bases in between.

Input material: peripheral blood. The sequence was collected from a woman of 80 years or more with acute or convalescent COVID-19. The V and J genes are TRBV10-3 and TRBJ1-2, with D possibly matching TRBD1 (6 bases). The CDR3 DNA is TGTGCCATCAATAACAGGGATGGCTATGGCTACACCTTC. This gives the protein CAINNRDGYGYTF.